The 18 T cell receptor beta chains reported below all come from one sample, sequenced in a study of blood T cell repertoires in COVID-19 (dated by TCRdb to 2020 to 2021). The library came from the immunoSEQ multiplex PCR assay. This immuneACCESS table, as held by TCRdb, lists in-frame sequences with V and J called but not all clones. Of the missing ones, under half trace to an unresolved V gene in checked studies; the others have no known cause. This sample lists under 300,000 clones; around 87% were detected once. Clones ranked in the top ten supply just under 6.5% of the sample. Sequencing was performed on PBMCs or T cells enriched from blood (not recorded which). The receptors stem from a woman aged 25 to 45 with acute COVID-19.

The chain carries TRBV9 and TRBJ1-2; 9 bases are shared with TRBD1. Germline V lookup: CDR1 SGDLS, CDR2 YYNGEE. V gave up 3 bases and J gave up 9 bases; unmatched junction bases: 9. The CDR3 length is 14 residues. CDR3 in DNA: TGTGCCAGCAGCGAAGACAGGGGGTTGGGAAGCTACACCTTC. It yields the protein CASSEDRGLGSYTF.

The CDR3 DNA reads as TGTGCCTGGAGTATGGGACAGGGGATTATCTTTGGCTACACCTTC. This translates into CAWSMGQGIIFGYTF. The V call is TRBV30, the J call TRBJ1-2; TRBD1 agrees at 10 bases. After removal of 2 bases from V and 7 bases from J, the junction contained 10 bases not matched to a gene. The germline V gene has CDR1 GTSNPN and CDR2 SVGIG (reference sequence). The CDR3 spans 15 residues.

This rearrangement joins TRBV24-1 to TRBJ2-1, with 9 nucleotides matching TRBD2. Germline CDR1 reads KGHDR; CDR2 reads SFDVKD. Unmatched junction bases numbered 5, after V lost 1 base and J lost 8 bases. CDR3 length: 15 residues. The CDR3 protein is CATSDFKRGEHEQFF. The CDR3, as DNA: TGTGCCACCAGTGATTTTAAGCGGGGGGAACATGAGCAGTTCTTC.

In this sample, this clone turned up a few times. The chain joins TRBV4-1 to TRBJ2-7; 9 bases line up with TRBD1. Trimming at V came to 0 bases and at J to 4 bases, leaving 4 bases not matched to a gene. CDR1 MGHRA and CDR2 YSYEKL come from the germline V gene. The CDR3 is 15 residues long. The CDR3 loop reads CASSQERTGAYEQYF. CDR3 bases: TGCGCCAGCAGCCAAGAAAGGACAGGGGCGTACGAGCAGTACTTC.

The chain combines TRBV19 with TRBJ2-2; maybe TRBD1 (6 bases). There are 16 residues in the CDR3. Between the trimmed V and J ends, which lost 4 bases and 1 base, there was a span of 13 bases. Germline CDR1 and CDR2: LNHDA and SQIVND (reference sequence). CDR3 sequence (DNA): TGTGCCAGTAGTACCAACAGGGATGTGAACACCGGGGAGCTGTTTTTT. As protein: CASSTNRDVNTGELFF.

This chain connects TRBV7-9 to TRBJ2-3; 11 nucleotides line up with TRBD2. In germline, CDR1 is SEHNR, CDR2 FQNEAQ (reference sequence). CDR3 size: 16 residues. J was trimmed by 9 bases and V by 5 bases; bases with no gene match: 13. The CDR3 is CASSLGTSGGGGTQYF. CDR3 in DNA: TGTGCCAGCAGCCTAGGAACTAGCGGGGGAGGGGGCACGCAGTATTTT.

This chain links TRBV20-1 with TRBJ2-3; D is unclear. V lost 3 bases and J 1 base, leaving 11 bases between the germline ends. Germline lookup yields CDR1 DFQATT and CDR2 SNEGSKA (reference sequence). The CDR3 extends over 14 amino acids. DNA of the CDR3: TGCAGTGCTAGTGTCGAGGCCCGCACAGATACGCAGTATTTT. Its translation is CSASVEARTDTQYF.

The chain couples TRBV28 to TRBJ2-3, with 8 positions matching TRBD2. The germline gives CDR1 MDHEN, CDR2 SYDVKM. V shed 2 bases and J 0 bases; nucleotides not matched to a gene: 13. The CDR3 has 19 residues. This chain's CDR3 is CASSLAISGSGMSTDTQYF. In nucleotides, the CDR3 is TGTGCCAGCAGTTTAGCCATCTCGGGTAGCGGGATGAGCACAGATACGCAGTATTTT.

V usage is TRBV9 and J usage is TRBJ2-7, with a tentative D call TRBD1 (5 bases). There are 15 residues in the CDR3. Per the germline V gene, CDR1 is SGDLS and CDR2 is YYNGEE. Trimming cost V 0 bases and J 5 bases, with 15 bases left between them. CDR3 DNA sequence: TGTGCCAGCAGCGTAGGGGGCTCTGCTCGGGACGAGCAGTACTTC. Translated, it gives CASSVGGSARDEQYF.

The sample holds one count of this clone. The chain joins TRBV15 to TRBJ2-1; D not certain. Trimming left V 5 bases short and J 3 bases short, with 17 bases between. Looked up from germline, CDR1 is LNHNV and CDR2 is YYDKDF (reference sequence). The CDR3 runs 16 residues. The CDR3 loop is CATSPKGSAFYNEQFF. DNA of the CDR3: TGTGCCACCAGCCCTAAAGGAAGCGCGTTCTACAATGAGCAGTTCTTC.

The CDR3 loop is CASSWLSPGTGGGYTF. DNA of the CDR3: TGTGCCAGCAGCTGGTTGTCCCCCGGGACAGGGGGCGGCTACACCTTC. The chain joins TRBV5-6 to TRBJ1-2, with 12 bases fitting TRBD1. This CDR3 region has 16 residues. Germline V gene lookup returns CDR1 SGHDT and CDR2 YYEEEE. Unmatched junction bases numbered 11, after V lost 3 bases and J lost 8 bases.

The genes are TRBV11-1 and TRBJ2-1, with 9 bases lining up with TRBD2. This CDR3 contains 15 residues. After removal of 5 bases from V and 9 bases from J, the junction contained 11 bases not matched to a gene. CDR1 is SGHAT, CDR2 FQDESV, per germline (reference sequence). The CDR3 region is CASSTGAGGRREQFF. CDR3 sequence (DNA): TGTGCCAGCAGCACAGGGGCGGGGGGGCGACGTGAGCAGTTCTTC.

This chain links TRBV6-5 with TRBJ2-7; TRBD2 might be the D (6 bases). V was trimmed by 4 bases and J by 3 bases, leaving 10 bases between them. The germline CDR1 and CDR2 sequences are MNHEY and SVGAGI. The CDR3 length is 13 residues. As DNA, the CDR3 is TGTGCCAGCAGTTCCGGGACTTACTACGAGCAGTACTTC. It codes for CASSSGTYYEQYF.

The CDR3 loop reads CAISGGEGEAFF. As DNA, the CDR3 is TGTGCCATCAGTGGAGGGGAGGGTGAAGCTTTCTTT. The chain recombines TRBV10-3 with TRBJ1-1; D might be TRBD1 (5 bases). CDR3 length equals 12 residues. Germline V CDR1 and CDR2: ENHRY, SYGVKD. The V gene lost 4 bases and the J gene lost 7 bases, with 10 bases spanning the gap.

The V and J genes are TRBV29-1 and TRBJ2-7; no firm D call. In germline, CDR1 is SQVTM, CDR2 ANQGSEA. Trimming left V 5 bases short and J 0 bases short, with 8 bases between. The CDR3 runs to 12 residues. CDR3 sequence (DNA): TGCAGCGTTACGACAACCTCCTACGAGCAGTACTTC. Protein product: CSVTTTSYEQYF.

This clone appeared a single time. This sequence joins TRBV2 and TRBJ1-5; TRBD1 is a possible D gene (5 bases). CDR3 length equals 13 residues. CDR1 SNHLY and CDR2 FYNNEI come from the germline V gene. V was pared by 4 bases and J by 6 bases, with 10 bases between. The chain's CDR3 is CASSGGVSQPQHF. The CDR3, as DNA: TGTGCCAGCAGTGGGGGGGTATCTCAGCCCCAGCATTTT. Complete variable domain (other parts from reference TRBV2 and TRBJ1-5): EPEVTQTPSHQVTQMGQEVILRCVPISNHLYFYWYRQILGQKVEFLVSFYNNEISEKSEIFDDQFSVERPDGSNFTLKIRSTKLEDSAMYFCASSGGVSQPQHFGDGTRLSIL.

The V call is TRBV30, the J call TRBJ1-3; weak D call: TRBD1 (6 bases). CDR1 and CDR2 from the germline V gene are GTSNPN and SVGIG (reference sequence). V lost 2 bases and J lost 4, with 27 bases in between. This CDR3 region has 19 residues. The CDR3 here is CAWSTTDPEQGRKGNTIYF. The CDR3 nucleotides read TGTGCCTGGAGTACAACTGACCCGGAACAGGGAAGGAAAGGAAACACCATATATTTT.

The chain employs TRBV5-6 and TRBJ2-1; TRBD2 matches 16 bases. The junction had 10 bases not matched to a gene; V was cut back by 4 bases and J by 12 bases. The CDR3 length is 16 residues. CDR1 and CDR2 from the germline V gene are SGHDT and YYEEEE. CDR3 nucleotides: TGTGCCAGCAGCCGGGGACTAGCGGGAGGGCCGGAAGGGCAGTTCTTC. Its protein is CASSRGLAGGPEGQFF.